The 16 T cell receptor beta chains below all came from one sample that was sequenced in a study of blood T cell repertoires in COVID-19 (dated by TCRdb to 2020 to 2022). The library was obtained by the immunoSEQ multiplex PCR assay. The source is immuneACCESS, and TCRdb retained only in-frame sequences with V and J called. Part of the clones is not carried over; for the studies checked, unresolved V genes explain less than half of this, and the remainder is unexplained. This sample comprises about 260,000 clones, around 90% of them detected only once. The ten top clones hold about 2.5% of the sample. The source material was peripheral blood. Receptors originate from a person aged 18 to 30 with COVID-19, enrolled during active disease.

This chain links TRBV14 with TRBJ1-4, with D hard to call. The CDR3 length is 13 residues. V lost 1 base to trimming and J lost 10 bases, with 10 bases between them. Germline V gene lookup returns CDR1 SGHDN and CDR2 FVKESK. CDR3 amino acids: CASSQARTGKLFF. The CDR3 nucleotides are TGTGCCAGCAGCCAAGCTAGAACTGGAAAACTGTTTTTT.

The chain joins TRBV6-5 to TRBJ2-5; TRBD2 aligns across 11 bases. J gave up 1 base and V 6 bases, and 4 bases lay outside the gene matches. The V gene's germline CDR1 is MNHEY and CDR2 SVGAGI. CDR3 length: 15 amino acids. CDR3 protein: CASSGLAGAQETQYF. The CDR3 DNA is TGTGCCAGCAGCGGACTAGCGGGTGCCCAAGAGACCCAGTACTTC.

The chain employs TRBV19 and TRBJ1-1, with a tentative D call TRBD1 (5 bases). This CDR3 contains 15 residues. V was clipped by 3 bases and J by 0 bases, with 11 bases between them. Looked up from germline, CDR1 is LNHDA and CDR2 is SQIVND (reference sequence). In nucleotides, the CDR3 is TGTGCCAGTAGTATGGGCGGGGGAGTGAACACTGAAGCTTTCTTT. Its translation is CASSMGGGVNTEAFF.

V gene TRBV24-1 combines with J gene TRBJ1-3, with D possibly TRBD1 on 5 matching bases. From germline, CDR1 is KGHDR and CDR2 SFDVKD. Trimming took 3 bases from V and 4 from J, leaving 12 bases between them. The CDR3 consists of 15 residues. The CDR3 sequence is CATSDTAGLGNTIYF. The CDR3 DNA reads as TGTGCCACCAGTGATACGGCAGGGCTCGGAAACACCATATATTTT.

This chain connects TRBV19 to TRBJ1-1; D not resolved. This CDR3 comprises 13 residues. The germline V and J ends were trimmed by 6 bases and 0 bases, with 8 bases remaining between them. Per germline, CDR1 LNHDA and CDR2 SQIVND (reference sequence). Written as DNA, the CDR3 is TGTGCCAGTAGCTGGCACCTGAACACTGAAGCTTTCTTT. Amino acid sequence: CASSWHLNTEAFF.

CDR3 bases: TGCGCCAGCAGCCAAGAATTAGCGGAACTCACCTACGAGCAGTACTTC. Protein product: CASSQELAELTYEQYF. This rearrangement joins TRBV4-3 to TRBJ2-7, with D perhaps TRBD2 (6 bases). The germline CDR1 and CDR2 sequences are LGHNA and YSLEER. V lost 0 bases and J lost 2, with 14 bases in between. The CDR3 has 16 amino acids.

The rearrangement uses TRBV24-1 and TRBJ1-1, with 7 bases matching TRBD1. Germline-derived CDR1 and CDR2 are KGHDR and SFDVKD. The CDR3 sequence is 13 residues long. With V trimmed by 4 bases and J by 5 bases, 3 bases remained unmatched. The CDR3 nucleotides read TGTGCCACCAGTGACCAGGGACAGACTGAAGCTTTCTTT. This gives the protein CATSDQGQTEAFF.

This rearrangement joins TRBV11-2 to TRBJ2-4; D unclear. The CDR3 consists of 17 residues. Deletions cut 4 bases from V and 6 bases from J, with 22 bases between. Germline V gives CDR1 SGHAT, CDR2 FQNNGV. DNA for the CDR3: TGTGCCAGCAGCTCCCCTGATTACTCCTCCGATGGAAACATTCAGTACTTC. It encodes CASSSPDYSSDGNIQYF. Looking up the rest from reference TRBV11-2 and TRBJ2-4 gives the full variable domain: EAGVAQSPRYKIIEKRQSVAFWCNPISGHATLYWYQQILGQGPKLLIQFQNNGVVDDSQLPKDRFSAERLKGVDSTLKIQPAKLEDSAVYLCASSSPDYSSDGNIQYFGAGTRLSVL.

V usage is TRBV6-6 and J usage is TRBJ2-6, with D maybe TRBD1 (5 bases). The germline V gene has CDR1 MNHNY and CDR2 SVGAGI (reference sequence). V was clipped by 5 bases and J by 4 bases, with 9 bases between them. The CDR3 consists of 14 residues. As DNA, the CDR3 is TGTGCCAGCAGTGGGGCGTCCGGGGCCAACGTCCTGACTTTC. Translation gives CASSGASGANVLTF.

This chain joins TRBV4-1 and TRBJ2-5; D might be TRBD2 (6 bases). The CDR3 length is 15 residues. The ends were cut back, 4 bases at V and 1 base at J, with 13 bases in the middle. The germline V gene encodes CDR1 MGHRA and CDR2 YSYEKL. The DNA of the CDR3 is TGCGCCAGCAGCCGAGTCGGGGACTTCCAAGAGACCCAGTACTTC. This codes for CASSRVGDFQETQYF.

J is TRBJ2-7 and V is TRBV7-2; TRBD2 matches 11 bases. Germline CDR1 SGHTA, CDR2 FQGNSA. Trimming cost V 4 bases and J 12 bases; bases outside gene matches: 20. This CDR3 has 17 residues. The CDR3 sequence is CASSSRSGLAGQGGWYF. CDR3 nucleotide sequence: TGTGCCAGCAGCTCACGATCTGGACTAGCGGGCCAGGGCGGGTGGTACTTC.

This clone was recorded only once. V is TRBV29-1 and J is TRBJ1-1; 7 bases are a match to TRBD1. With V trimmed by 7 bases and J by 5 bases, 7 bases remained unmatched. The germline gives CDR1 SQVTM, CDR2 ANQGSEA. There are 12 residues in the CDR3. Here the CDR3 DNA reads TGCAGCGCGAAGGGGGCTTGGACTGAAGCTTTCTTT. As protein: CSAKGAWTEAFF.

This CDR3 is CAIQGQERETQYF. Here the CDR3 DNA reads TGTGCCATCCAAGGACAGGAACGAGAGACCCAGTACTTC. This chain joins TRBV10-3 and TRBJ2-5; 7 nucleotides agree with TRBD1. V lost 8 bases and J lost 4; bases outside the gene matches: 7. CDR1 is ENHRY and CDR2 is SYGVKD in the germline V gene. CDR3 length: 13 residues.

This clone was picked up a small number of times. The chain recombines TRBV19 with TRBJ2-2; 8 bases are shared with TRBD2. CDR3 size: 15 residues. From germline, CDR1 is LNHDA and CDR2 SQIVND (reference sequence). V gave up 7 bases and J gave up 7 bases; unmatched junction bases: 11. CDR3 DNA: TGTGCCAGTAACCCCGGGAGGGGTAGCAACGGGGAGCTGTTTTTT. Translated: CASNPGRGSNGELFF.

The CDR3 protein is CASSPNGREQYF. The CDR3 bases are TGTGCCAGCAGCCCCAACGGGAGGGAGCAGTACTTC. The V gene is TRBV4-2, the J gene TRBJ2-7, with TRBD2 matching over 7 bases. V lost 4 bases and J lost 7; bases outside the gene matches: 4. CDR1 is LGHNA and CDR2 is YNFKEQ in the germline V gene. The CDR3 is 12 residues long.

This sequence joins TRBV4-1 and TRBJ1-5; TRBD1 agrees at 9 bases. This CDR3 contains 16 residues. V shed 1 base, J shed 5 bases, and the junction held 6 bases outside the gene matches. CDR1 and CDR2 (germline): MGHRA, YSYEKL. The CDR3 region is CASSQVSTGGDQPQHF. CDR3 DNA sequence: TGCGCCAGCAGCCAAGTTTCTACAGGGGGCGATCAGCCCCAGCATTTT.